The 10 T cell receptor beta chains in this list originate from one sample, sequenced in a study of blood T cells in healthy people across ages (dated by TCRdb to between 2015 and 2017). To prepare the library, 5' RACE was applied. TCRdb names Illumina HiSeq 2500 as the instrument used. A second PCR of 7 to 11 cycles was performed with a sample-barcoded 5' primer and a J-beta primer mix. The raw public data were reprocessed by TCRdb itself: fastp quality trimming at Q25, MiXCR clonotype calling, in-frame beta chains only. Each CDR3 protein appears once, grouped with its most common genes and DNA. The sample records about 1.7 million distinct CDR3 sequences, roughly 27% of which are singletons. The ten largest clones take up about 7.7% of the sample. The sequencing sample was made of blood. The origin of the receptors is a woman aged 25-40 years in good health.

V usage is TRBV6-5 and J usage is TRBJ1-1; 8 bases match TRBD1. The trim removed 5 bases at V and 5 bases at J, leaving 10 bases unmatched. Germline loops: CDR1 MNHEY, CDR2 SVGAGI. There are 15 residues in the CDR3. The CDR3 nucleotides read TGTGCCAGCAGTGCCGCAGGGCAGGGGGCAACTGAAGCTTTCTTT. Its protein product is CASSAAGQGATEAFF.

This clonotype was seen a few times. The chain employs TRBV11-2 and TRBJ2-5; possible D gene TRBD1, 6 bases. CDR3 length equals 13 residues. Trimming shortened V by 6 bases and J by 3 bases, and 11 bases separated the two germline ends. The germline V gene encodes CDR1 SGHAT and CDR2 FQNNGV. The CDR3 region is CASSRTAEETQYF. Written as DNA, the CDR3 is TGTGCCAGCAGTCGGACAGCCGAAGAGACCCAGTACTTC.

In regard to this clonotype: The germline gene is not matched at one end of the junction; a read error may be the cause. CDR3 coding DNA: TGTGCTAGCAGTGGGACGGGATTCGTCGACGCTTTCTTT. This gives the protein CASSGTGFVDAFF. This rearrangement joins TRBV2 to TRBJ1-1; possible D gene TRBD1, 5 bases. CDR1 is SNHLY, CDR2 FYNNEI, per germline. This CDR3 is built from 13 residues.

This clonotype has a handful of counts. The chain recombines TRBV24-1 with TRBJ1-2, with D possibly matching TRBD1 (5 bases). V was cut by 3 bases and J by 4 bases, with 14 bases left in between. Germline CDR1 is KGHDR and CDR2 is SFDVKD. The CDR3 is made up of 15 amino acids. CDR3: CATSDNRRSGYGYTF. CDR3 DNA sequence: TGTGCCACCAGTGATAACAGGAGGTCAGGCTATGGCTACACCTTC.

The table lists this clonotype with a few counts. V and J are TRBV2 and TRBJ2-7; D is ambiguous. Germline CDR1 and CDR2: SNHLY and FYNNEI. The ends were cut back, 1 base at V and 2 bases at J, with 9 bases in the middle. CDR3 length: 14 residues. CDR3 in amino acids: CASSEDSGPYEQYF. In DNA form, the CDR3 reads TGTGCCAGCAGTGAAGACTCAGGACCCTACGAGCAGTACTTC.

About this clonotype itself: An end of the junction does not agree with germline; a read error may underlie this. V and J are TRBV5-1 and TRBJ2-1; D tentatively fits TRBD1 or TRBD2 (5 bases each). The CDR3 has 17 amino acids. Germline assignment: CDR1 SGHRS and CDR2 YFSETQ. The CDR3 DNA is TGCGCCAGCACCTCTTGGATGGGGGAACGGTCGAACAATGGGCAGTTCTTC. Translated: CASTSWMGERSNNGQFF.

The count of this clonotype is one. This clone may be a read error of a much larger clone one base away. The chain couples TRBV20-1 to TRBJ2-7; tentatively, D is TRBD1 (5 bases). CDR1 DFQATT and CDR2 SNEGSKA come from the germline V gene (reference sequence). CDR3 size: 13 residues. V was shortened by 3 bases and J by 7 bases, with 16 bases between the two germline ends. DNA of the CDR3: TGCAGTGCTAGTAGTCTAGTAGGGGTTGAGCAGTACTTC. Residues: CSASSLVGVEQYF.

A few counts support this clonotype. The V gene is TRBV14, the J gene TRBJ2-1; the D gene is possibly TRBD1 (5 bases). This CDR3 is built from 14 residues. V lost 4 bases and J 4 bases, leaving 11 bases between the germline ends. The germline gives CDR1 SGHDN, CDR2 FVKESK. CDR3 nucleotides: TGTGCCAGCAGCCTCAGACAGAAGTACAATGAGCAGTTCTTC. Translated: CASSLRQKYNEQFF. Based on the CDR3 plus reference TRBV14 and TRBJ2-1, the full variable domain is EAGVTQFPSHSVIEKGQTVTLRCDPISGHDNLYWYRRVMGKEIKFLLHFVKESKQDESGMPNNRFLAERTGGTYSTLKVQPAELEDSGVYFCASSLRQKYNEQFFGPGTRLTVL.

V gene TRBV3-1 combines with J gene TRBJ2-5, with a possible D match to TRBD2 (5 bases). The V end was cut by 0 bases, the J end by 5 bases, with 22 bases between. Per germline, CDR1 LGHDT and CDR2 YNNKEL (reference sequence). The CDR3 runs 18 residues. The CDR3: CASSQEVGSAIFLETQYF. In DNA, the CDR3 is TGTGCCAGCAGCCAAGAGGTTGGGAGCGCGATCTTTCTGGAGACCCAGTACTTC.

This clonotype has just a few counts. The chain employs TRBV7-9 and TRBJ2-7; D unclear. V was cut by 3 bases and J by 0 bases, with 9 bases left in between. Germline CDR1 and CDR2: SEHNR and FQNEAQ (reference sequence). CDR3 length: 14 amino acids. The CDR3 DNA is TGTGCCAGCAGCTTGGCAAACAACTCCTACGAGCAGTACTTC. Protein: CASSLANNSYEQYF.